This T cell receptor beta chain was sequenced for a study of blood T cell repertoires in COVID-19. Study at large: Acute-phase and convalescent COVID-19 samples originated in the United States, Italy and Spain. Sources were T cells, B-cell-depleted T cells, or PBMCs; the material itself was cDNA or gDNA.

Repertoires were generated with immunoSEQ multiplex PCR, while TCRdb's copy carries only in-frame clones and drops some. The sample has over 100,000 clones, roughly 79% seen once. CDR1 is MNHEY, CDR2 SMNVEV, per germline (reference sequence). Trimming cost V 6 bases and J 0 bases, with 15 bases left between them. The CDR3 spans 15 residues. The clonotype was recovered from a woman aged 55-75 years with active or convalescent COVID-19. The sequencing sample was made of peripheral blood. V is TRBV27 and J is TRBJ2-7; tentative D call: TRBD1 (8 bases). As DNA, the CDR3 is TGTGCCAGCAGCCATACAGGGGGGGGCTCCTACGAGCAGTACTTC. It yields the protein CASSHTGGGSYEQYF.